This T cell receptor beta chain was identified in a study of blood T cell repertoires in COVID-19. At the level of the study: Material from acute and convalescent COVID-19 was sourced from the United States, Italy and Spain.

In the original processing: Amplified reference gene primers provided the basis for estimating nucleated cell counts. The assay was immunoSEQ multiplex PCR, and TCRdb's table has in-frame clones only and misses some. V and J calls and clone size follow that table, whereas D and trimming were derived from the DNA. This sample carries under 200,000 clones, about 85% of them seen once, and the ten largest clones take over 7%. The clonotype was recovered from an elderly woman in a cohort sampled during active or convalescent COVID-19. Sequenced input: peripheral blood.

The CDR3 DNA is TGTGCCACCAGTGACACAGGGGTCAAAAACATTCAGTACTTC. Its protein is CATSDTGVKNIQYF. The rearrangement uses TRBV24-1 and TRBJ2-4, with TRBD1 matching 7 bases. In germline, CDR1 is KGHDR, CDR2 SFDVKD. V was clipped by 4 bases and J by 3 bases; unmatched bases: 2. The CDR3 length is 14 residues.